Described below is a single T cell receptor (beta chain) sequence and its context. Its specificity is unknown. The read terminates 3 residues ahead of where the CDR3 ends, so the germline J gene completes it. Different DNA sequences within this sample yield the same CDR3. This specimen comes from a study of Tregs in tolerant kidney transplant recipients. Study-wide points: In tolerant patients, donor-specific Tregs outgrew total Tregs, suggesting antigen-driven expansion.

This CDR3 spans 15 amino acids. Germline CDR1 is DFQATT and CDR2 is SNEGSKA (reference sequence). With 0 bases removed from V and 4 bases from J, the gap between germline ends came to 13 bases. The method was immunoSEQ multiplex PCR; TCRdb's version includes in-frame clones alone and lacks a portion of them. With roughly 48,000 clones in the sample, the ten largest clones hold roughly 0.8%. The TCR originated in a human donor who received a combined kidney and bone marrow transplant. The material was CD4+ T cells from blood, obtained before the transplant. The rearrangement uses TRBV20-1 and TRBJ2-1, with a tentative D call TRBD2 (6 bases). The CDR3 DNA, read in part, is TGCAGTGCTAGAGATGGGGGGAGAACGTACAATGAG. Translated: CSARDGGRTYNE. The whole CDR3 is CSARDGGRTYNEQFF.